Listed here are 15 T cell receptor beta chains from one sample, sequenced in a study of Ad26.COV2.S vaccination and SARS-CoV-2 variants. The method was immunoSEQ multiplex PCR; TCRdb's version includes in-frame clones alone and lacks a portion of them. The sample lists some 350,000 clones; around 92% were seen once. This specimen consisted of peripheral blood, obtained after recovery from COVID-19. These receptors all stem from a human donor who had recovered from COVID-19.

A single count supports this clone. The V call is TRBV2, the J call TRBJ2-1, with D perhaps TRBD2 (7 bases). The CDR3 has 19 amino acids. Germline V lookup: CDR1 SNHLY, CDR2 FYNNEI. V was pared by 8 bases and J by 0 bases, with 26 bases between. The CDR3 spells CASGGGGQDLGNSYNEQFF. As DNA, the CDR3 is TGTGCCAGCGGAGGGGGAGGGCAGGACTTAGGGAACTCCTACAATGAGCAGTTCTTC.

The chain has TRBV7-9 and TRBJ1-2; the D gene is possibly TRBD1 (6 bases). Per the germline V gene, CDR1 is SEHNR and CDR2 is FQNEAQ (reference sequence). Trimming pared 5 bases from V and 4 bases from J, leaving 17 bases between. CDR3 length equals 15 residues. The chain's CDR3 is CASSHRTGASYGYTF. In DNA form, the CDR3 reads TGTGCCAGCAGCCACCGAACGGGGGCAAGCTATGGCTACACCTTC.

The chain links TRBV19 to TRBJ1-2; 8 bases are a match to TRBD1. With V trimmed by 10 bases and J by 3 bases, 7 bases remained unmatched. Germline CDR1 and CDR2: LNHDA and SQIVND (reference sequence). The CDR3 has 13 amino acids. CDR3 DNA sequence: TGTGCCACCAAGGACAGGGTCGACTATGGCTACACCTTC. It yields the protein CATKDRVDYGYTF.

The genes are TRBV9 and TRBJ2-6, with D perhaps TRBD1 (6 bases). This CDR3 comprises 18 residues. The ends were cut back, 3 bases at V and 0 bases at J, with 16 bases in the middle. The V gene's germline CDR1 is SGDLS and CDR2 YYNGEE. The CDR3 here is CASSDYRGQLSGANVLTF. The DNA for the CDR3 is TGTGCCAGCAGCGACTACCGAGGACAGCTCTCTGGGGCCAACGTCCTGACTTTC. The complete variable domain, with remaining parts taken from reference TRBV9 and TRBJ2-6, reads DSGVTQTPKHLITATGQRVTLRCSPRSGDLSVYWYQQSLDQGLQFLIQYYNGEERAKGNILERFSAQQFPDLHSELNLSSLELGDSALYFCASSDYRGQLSGANVLTFGAGSRLTVL.

V gene TRBV19 combines with J gene TRBJ2-7, with TRBD1 matching 10 bases. Germline V gene lookup returns CDR1 LNHDA and CDR2 SQIVND (reference sequence). Germline trimming cut 4 bases from V and 3 bases from J; bases unmatched to any gene: 6. This CDR3 is 15 amino acids long. CDR3 bases: TGTGCCAGTAGTACACCGGGACAGGGGTTCTACGAGCAGTACTTC. This translates into CASSTPGQGFYEQYF. The whole variable domain, filled in from reference TRBV19 and TRBJ2-7, reads DGGITQSPKYLFRKEGQNVTLSCEQNLNHDAMYWYRQDPGQGLRLIYYSQIVNDFQKGDIAEGYSVSREKKESFPLTVTSAQKNPTAFYLCASSTPGQGFYEQYFGPGTRLTVT.

The chain recombines TRBV28 with TRBJ1-1, with D possibly TRBD1 on 6 matching bases. Germline V gene sequence: CDR1 MDHEN, CDR2 SYDVKM. Trimming removed 4 bases at V and 6 bases at J, with 15 bases between. The CDR3 loop spans 14 amino acids. DNA for the CDR3: TGTGCCAGCAGTTCGCAGGGGCTTTACTCTGAAGCTTTCTTT. It codes for CASSSQGLYSEAFF.

J is TRBJ1-4 and V is TRBV4-1; TRBD1 matches 7 bases. CDR1 is MGHRA and CDR2 is YSYEKL in the germline V gene. The CDR3 covers 14 residues. V lost 2 bases to trimming and J lost 6 bases; unmatched junction nucleotides: 3. In DNA form, the CDR3 reads TGCGCCAGCAGCCAAAGACAGGGAGATGAAAAACTGTTTTTT. This translates into CASSQRQGDEKLFF.

The chain employs TRBV19 and TRBJ1-4; 7 positions agree with TRBD1. The V gene end was trimmed by 6 bases and the J gene end by 4 bases; junction bases not matched to a gene: 8. The CDR3 totals 15 residues. Germline lookup yields CDR1 LNHDA and CDR2 SQIVND (reference sequence). The CDR3 region is CASSPGGSFNEKLFF. The CDR3 nucleotides read TGTGCCAGTAGCCCAGGGGGATCCTTTAATGAAAAACTGTTTTTT.

This chain joins TRBV9 and TRBJ1-2; the D gene is possibly TRBD1 (5 bases). Trimming took off 0 bases at V and 3 bases at J, with 18 bases between the two ends. The germline CDR1 and CDR2 sequences are SGDLS and YYNGEE. The CDR3 length is 17 residues. The CDR3 here is CASSVVSGHPADYGYTF. The CDR3 DNA is TGTGCCAGCAGCGTAGTTTCCGGACACCCCGCGGACTATGGCTACACCTTC.

The V call is TRBV7-2, the J call TRBJ2-2; 9 bases are shared with TRBD2. Trimming took 1 base from V and 6 from J; bases not matched to a gene: 6. Germline V lookup: CDR1 SGHTA, CDR2 FQGNSA. CDR3 length equals 16 residues. The CDR3 region is CASSLGAGGLPGELFF. The CDR3 coding sequence is TGTGCCAGCAGCTTAGGAGCGGGGGGACTACCCGGGGAGCTGTTTTTT. Looking up the rest from reference TRBV7-2 and TRBJ2-2 gives the full variable domain: GAGVSQSPSNKVTEKGKDVELRCDPISGHTALYWYRQSLGQGLEFLIYFQGNSAPDKSGLPSDRFSAERTGGSVSTLTIQRTQQEDSAVYLCASSLGAGGLPGELFFGEGSRLTVL.

The chain uses TRBV5-1 and TRBJ1-5; D remains unclear. Trimming pared 0 bases from V and 11 bases from J, leaving 12 bases between. From germline, CDR1 is SGHRS and CDR2 YFSETQ. The length of the CDR3 is 13 residues. The CDR3 spells CASSLEGGWAQHF. The DNA for the CDR3 is TGCGCCAGCAGCTTGGAAGGTGGCTGGGCCCAGCATTTT.

As regards this clone: Other DNA sequences in this specimen translate into the identical CDR3. The chain recombines TRBV6-5 with TRBJ1-3, with no clear D. The CDR3 has 14 residues. V lost 0 bases to trimming and J lost 4 bases, with 7 bases between them. Germline-derived CDR1 and CDR2 are MNHEY and SVGAGI. CDR3 sequence: CASSYSLGGNTIYF. The CDR3 DNA is TGTGCCAGCAGTTACTCGCTAGGGGGAAACACCATATATTTT.

The chain is built from TRBV6-5 and TRBJ1-1, with no clear D. The germline CDR1 and CDR2 sequences are MNHEY and SVGAGI. Trimming took off 8 bases at V and 0 bases at J, with 4 bases between the two ends. The CDR3 spans 11 residues. CDR3 amino acids: CASDMNTEAFF. CDR3 bases: TGTGCCAGCGATATGAACACTGAAGCTTTCTTT.

The CDR3 region has the DNA TGCGCCAGCAGTACAGGGGGCGGGGAGACCCAGTACTTC. It translates to CASSTGGGETQYF. This rearrangement joins TRBV5-1 to TRBJ2-5; 9 bases align to TRBD1. From germline, CDR1 is SGHRS and CDR2 YFSETQ. The CDR3 is made up of 13 amino acids. Trimming removed 5 bases from V and 5 bases from J; junction bases left unmatched: 4.

The V and J genes are TRBV4-2 and TRBJ2-7, with TRBD2 matching over 14 bases. Germline trimming cut 2 bases from V and 5 bases from J; bases unmatched to any gene: 8. The CDR3 covers 17 residues. Germline V CDR1 and CDR2: LGHNA, YNFKEQ. DNA for the CDR3: TGTGCCAGCAGCCAATTCATGACTAGCGGGGGGGCCCACGAGCAGTACTTC. Its translation: CASSQFMTSGGAHEQYF.